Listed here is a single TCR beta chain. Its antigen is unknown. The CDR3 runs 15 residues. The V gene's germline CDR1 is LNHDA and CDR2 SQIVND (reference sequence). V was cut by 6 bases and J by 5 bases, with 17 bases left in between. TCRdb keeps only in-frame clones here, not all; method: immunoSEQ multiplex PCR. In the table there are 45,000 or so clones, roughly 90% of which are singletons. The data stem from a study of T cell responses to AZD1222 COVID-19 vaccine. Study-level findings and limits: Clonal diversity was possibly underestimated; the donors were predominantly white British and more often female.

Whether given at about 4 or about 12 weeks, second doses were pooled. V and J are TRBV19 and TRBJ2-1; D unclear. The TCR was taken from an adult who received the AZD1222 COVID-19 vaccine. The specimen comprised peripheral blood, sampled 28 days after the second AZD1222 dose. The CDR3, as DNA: TGTGCCAGTAGGAAACCGGACCGACTCCACAATGAGCAGTTCTTC. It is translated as CASRKPDRLHNEQFF.